A selection of T cell receptor beta chains follows, all from one sample in a study of blood T cell repertoires in COVID-19. TCRdb's table, derived via immunoSEQ multiplex PCR, lists solely in-frame clones and lacks some. Here the sample spans approximately 280,000 clones, about nine tenths being singletons. Specimen: peripheral blood. The origin of the receptors is a middle-aged man with acute or convalescent COVID-19. The CDR3 runs from the conserved cysteine through the conserved F or W. Fields, in order: D gene, V gene, J gene, clone size, CDR3 protein, CDR3 DNA. The D gene is left open where the match is weak. Size is stated for part of the rows, as once, few or many counts, or as a class when the clone is expanded.

D gene: TRBD2
V gene: TRBV7-3
J gene: TRBJ2-2
clone size: -
CDR3 protein: CASSSLGGEAGELFF
CDR3 DNA: TGTGCCAGCAGCTCCTTGGGAGGGGAGGCCGGGGAGCTGTTTTTT

D gene: TRBD1
V gene: TRBV7-7
J gene: TRBJ1-6
clone size: few
CDR3 protein: CASSLEAGGGSPLHF
CDR3 DNA: TGTGCTAGCAGCTTAGAGGCAGGGGGCGGTTCACCCCTCCACTTT

D gene: -
V gene: TRBV11-3
J gene: TRBJ1-1
clone size: -
CDR3 protein: CASSLISGTEAFF
CDR3 DNA: TGTGCCAGCAGCTTAATTTCCGGGACTGAAGCTTTCTTT

D gene: -
V gene: TRBV7-9
J gene: TRBJ2-1
clone size: -
CDR3 protein: CASSQSYNEQFF
CDR3 DNA: TGTGCCAGCAGCCAATCCTACAATGAGCAGTTCTTC

D gene: -
V gene: TRBV3-1/TRBV3-2
J gene: TRBJ1-2
clone size: -
CDR3 protein: CASSHFGGDGYTF
CDR3 DNA: TGTGCCAGCAGCCACTTCGGAGGGGATGGCTACACCTTC

D gene: -
V gene: TRBV12-3/TRBV12-4
J gene: TRBJ1-5
clone size: -
CDR3 protein: CASTRGGNQPQHF
CDR3 DNA: TGTGCCAGCACCCGGGGGGGGAATCAGCCCCAGCATTTT

D gene: -
V gene: TRBV3-1/TRBV3-2
J gene: TRBJ1-2
clone size: -
CDR3 protein: CASGLTGLGGYTF
CDR3 DNA: TGTGCCAGCGGCCTAACAGGGTTGGGTGGCTACACCTTC

D gene: -
V gene: TRBV11-2
J gene: TRBJ2-1
clone size: -
CDR3 protein: CASSSRGGSSYNEQFF
CDR3 DNA: TGTGCCAGCAGCTCGAGGGGGGGAAGCTCCTACAATGAGCAGTTCTTC

D gene: -
V gene: TRBV29-1
J gene: TRBJ2-3
clone size: -
CDR3 protein: CSVALGGGTDTQYF
CDR3 DNA: TGCAGCGTTGCCTTAGGGGGGGGCACAGATACGCAGTATTTT

D gene: -
V gene: TRBV5-4
J gene: TRBJ1-1
clone size: -
CDR3 protein: CASSLTEQDEAFF
CDR3 DNA: TGTGCCAGCAGCTTGACCGAACAGGATGAAGCTTTCTTT

D gene: -
V gene: TRBV4-1
J gene: TRBJ2-7
clone size: -
CDR3 protein: CASSQDLAVDYEQYF
CDR3 DNA: TGCGCCAGCAGCCAAGATCTGGCGGTGGACTACGAGCAGTACTTC

D gene: TRBD1
V gene: TRBV7-9
J gene: TRBJ1-4
clone size: -
CDR3 protein: CASSLGGQGSEKLFF
CDR3 DNA: TGTGCCAGCAGCTTAGGGGGACAGGGGAGTGAAAAACTGTTTTTT

D gene: -
V gene: TRBV6-5
J gene: TRBJ1-1
clone size: -
CDR3 protein: CATKSAENTEAFF
CDR3 DNA: TGTGCCACTAAAAGCGCCGAGAACACTGAAGCTTTCTTT

D gene: TRBD1
V gene: TRBV29-1
J gene: TRBJ2-2
clone size: -
CDR3 protein: CSVVDRDFDTGELFF
CDR3 DNA: TGCAGCGTAGTCGACAGGGATTTTGACACCGGGGAGCTGTTTTTT

D gene: TRBD2
V gene: TRBV3-1/TRBV3-2
J gene: TRBJ2-1
clone size: -
CDR3 protein: CASSPGTSGVDQQFF
CDR3 DNA: TGTGCCAGCAGCCCGGGGACTAGCGGCGTTGATCAGCAGTTCTTC

D gene: TRBD1
V gene: TRBV5-1
J gene: TRBJ2-1
clone size: -
CDR3 protein: CASSAGQGNYNEQFF
CDR3 DNA: TGCGCCAGCAGCGCAGGACAGGGAAACTACAATGAGCAGTTCTTC

D gene: TRBD2
V gene: TRBV7-2
J gene: TRBJ2-1
clone size: -
CDR3 protein: CASSEPGLAGSEQFF
CDR3 DNA: TGTGCCAGCAGCGAACCGGGACTAGCGGGGAGTGAGCAGTTCTTC

D gene: TRBD1
V gene: TRBV4-1
J gene: TRBJ1-6
clone size: -
CDR3 protein: CASSQDVRQGGPLHF
CDR3 DNA: TGCGCCAGCAGCCAAGATGTCCGGCAGGGGGGACCCCTCCACTTT

D gene: -
V gene: TRBV12-3/TRBV12-4
J gene: TRBJ2-3
clone size: -
CDR3 protein: CASSSLLDTQYF
CDR3 DNA: TGTGCCAGCAGCTCACTTCTAGATACGCAGTATTTT

D gene: -
V gene: TRBV6-5
J gene: TRBJ1-1
clone size: -
CDR3 protein: CASCEVYLNTEAFF
CDR3 DNA: TGTGCCAGCTGCGAGGTTTACCTGAACACTGAAGCTTTCTTT

D gene: -
V gene: TRBV9
J gene: TRBJ1-1
clone size: -
CDR3 protein: CASSAQTVTEAFF
CDR3 DNA: TGTGCCAGCAGCGCCCAGACAGTCACTGAAGCTTTCTTT

D gene: TRBD2
V gene: TRBV24-1
J gene: TRBJ2-1
clone size: once
CDR3 protein: CATRLAGTQTTSFEQFF
CDR3 DNA: TGTGCCACCAGGCTAGCGGGAACACAAACTACTTCCTTCGAGCAGTTCTTC

D gene: -
V gene: TRBV5-8
J gene: TRBJ1-2
clone size: few
CDR3 protein: CASSLGVQGYYGYTF
CDR3 DNA: TGTGCCAGCAGCCTCGGAGTCCAGGGGTACTATGGCTACACCTTC

D gene: -
V gene: TRBV11-3
J gene: TRBJ2-1
clone size: -
CDR3 protein: CASSLSNEQFF
CDR3 DNA: TGTGCCAGCAGCCTGTCCAATGAGCAGTTCTTC

D gene: -
V gene: TRBV6-6
J gene: TRBJ2-7
clone size: -
CDR3 protein: CASQDRNYEQYF
CDR3 DNA: TGTGCCAGCCAGGACAGAAACTACGAGCAGTACTTC

D gene: -
V gene: TRBV6-1
J gene: TRBJ2-1
clone size: -
CDR3 protein: CASSEPSVGEQFF
CDR3 DNA: TGTGCCAGCAGTGAACCTAGCGTAGGTGAGCAGTTCTTC

D gene: TRBD2
V gene: TRBV6-1
J gene: TRBJ2-3
clone size: -
CDR3 protein: CASSELAGGEADTQYF
CDR3 DNA: TGTGCCAGCAGTGAACTAGCGGGGGGAGAGGCAGATACGCAGTATTTT

D gene: TRBD1
V gene: TRBV27
J gene: TRBJ2-1
clone size: -
CDR3 protein: CASTLDRYTSEQFF
CDR3 DNA: TGTGCCAGCACCTTGGACAGGTACACCTCCGAGCAGTTCTTC

D gene: TRBD1
V gene: TRBV9
J gene: TRBJ2-7
clone size: -
CDR3 protein: CASSLEGGNYEQYF
CDR3 DNA: TGTGCCAGCAGCCTCGAAGGGGGCAATTACGAGCAGTACTTC

D gene: -
V gene: TRBV6-6
J gene: TRBJ2-2
clone size: -
CDR3 protein: CASSYVAPTGELFF
CDR3 DNA: TGTGCCAGCAGTTACGTCGCGCCTACCGGGGAGCTGTTTTTT

D gene: TRBD1
V gene: TRBV28
J gene: TRBJ1-2
clone size: once
CDR3 protein: CASSLSTGTGYGYTF
CDR3 DNA: TGTGCCAGCAGTTTAAGCACCGGGACAGGCTATGGCTACACCTTC

D gene: -
V gene: TRBV6-4
J gene: TRBJ1-2
clone size: -
CDR3 protein: CASSDSHRVDGYTF
CDR3 DNA: TGTGCCAGCAGTGACTCCCACCGGGTGGATGGCTACACCTTC

D gene: -
V gene: TRBV5-5
J gene: TRBJ1-6
clone size: -
CDR3 protein: CASSMRDPESSPLHF
CDR3 DNA: TGTGCCAGCAGCATGCGGGACCCGGAATCGTCACCCCTCCACTTT

D gene: -
V gene: TRBV30
J gene: TRBJ1-2
clone size: few
CDR3 protein: CAWIGFRTIQNYTF
CDR3 DNA: TGTGCCTGGATTGGGTTTAGGACAATTCAAAACTACACCTTC

D gene: TRBD2
V gene: TRBV4-2
J gene: TRBJ2-1
clone size: -
CDR3 protein: CASSHRGGLLYNEQFF
CDR3 DNA: TGTGCCAGCAGCCACCGGGGGGGGCTACTATACAATGAGCAGTTCTTC

D gene: TRBD1
V gene: TRBV19
J gene: TRBJ1-1
clone size: -
CDR3 protein: CASSKTGITEAFF
CDR3 DNA: TGTGCCAGTAGCAAGACAGGGATCACTGAAGCTTTCTTT

D gene: TRBD1
V gene: TRBV29-1
J gene: TRBJ2-7
clone size: -
CDR3 protein: CSGGQGTVYEQYF
CDR3 DNA: TGCAGCGGGGGTCAGGGGACAGTCTACGAGCAGTACTTC

D gene: -
V gene: TRBV6-5
J gene: TRBJ1-5
clone size: -
CDR3 protein: CASRGEYSNQPQHF
CDR3 DNA: TGTGCCAGCCGAGGAGAATATAGCAATCAGCCCCAGCATTTT

D gene: TRBD2
V gene: TRBV19
J gene: TRBJ2-5
clone size: -
CDR3 protein: CASGPGGSFETQYF
CDR3 DNA: TGTGCCAGTGGGCCCGGGGGGTCCTTCGAGACCCAGTACTTC

D gene: -
V gene: TRBV3-1/TRBV3-2
J gene: TRBJ2-3
clone size: -
CDR3 protein: CASSYRGPDTQYF
CDR3 DNA: TGTGCCAGCAGCTATAGAGGTCCAGATACGCAGTATTTT